These T cell receptor beta chains were read from a single sample in a study of blood T cell repertoires in COVID-19. The table came from immunoSEQ multiplex PCR; TCRdb's copy has only in-frame clones and leaves some out. The profile covers a few hundred thousand clones, with 80% to 90% appearing a single time and more than 8.5% taken by the ten largest. The specimen sequenced was PBMCs or T cells enriched from blood (not recorded which). Receptors were obtained from a young woman who had recovered from COVID-19. Both conserved end residues are part of each CDR3. The D gene is left open where the match is weak. Clone size is given for some rows only: seen once, a few or many times, or a class if the clone is expanded.

clone_size d_call j_call v_call cdr3_nt cdr3_aa
. . TRBJ2-3 TRBV10-3 TGTGCCATCAGTGAGGCAGGGGTTATAGATACGCAGTATTTT CAISEAGVIDTQYF
. TRBD1 TRBJ1-5 TRBV5-6 TGTGCCAGCAGTCTAGGACAGGGCCAGCCCCAGCATTTT CASSLGQGQPQHF
. . TRBJ2-2 TRBV5-6 TGTGCCAGCAGCTTGTTTTGGGGCGCGGTCACCGGGGAGCTGTTTTTT CASSLFWGAVTGELFF
. . TRBJ1-2 TRBV30 TGTGCCTGGAGTCCTGTCGACTATGGCTACACCTTC CAWSPVDYGYTF
. TRBD2 TRBJ2-3 TRBV5-4 TGTGCCAGCAGCATCCTACTAGCGGGAGTGAGGACAGATACGCAGTATTTT CASSILLAGVRTDTQYF
. TRBD2 TRBJ2-1 TRBV24-1 TGTGCCACCAGTGTTCGTGGGGGCGGGCTAGCGGGAGCGATTTCTGAGCAGTTCTTC CATSVRGGGLAGAISEQFF
. . TRBJ1-2 TRBV27 TGTGCCAGCAGGGCAGGGAATTCCCTCGGCTACACCTTC CASRAGNSLGYTF
once . TRBJ1-4 TRBV9 TGTGCCAGCAGCGTAGCGGCAGGACTGGGTGAAAAACTGTTTTTT CASSVAAGLGEKLFF
. . TRBJ1-4 TRBV4-1 TGCGCCAGCAGCCAGTTCAGGGCAACTAATGAAAAACTGTTTTTT CASSQFRATNEKLFF
. . TRBJ2-5 TRBV5-1 TGCGCCAGCAGCTTGGGAGCGGGCGGGCATCAAGAGACCCAGTACTTC CASSLGAGGHQETQYF
. TRBD2 TRBJ2-5 TRBV28 TGTGCCAGTCGGAGGGTAGCGGGAGGTGAGGATGAGACCCAGTACTTC CASRRVAGGEDETQYF
once TRBD1 TRBJ1-2 TRBV28 TGTGCCACCACCGGACCTACAGGGGATGGCTACACCTTC CATTGPTGDGYTF
. . TRBJ1-2 TRBV6-5 TGTGCCAGCAGCCAGATCGACGGAGCCTATGGCTACACCTTC CASSQIDGAYGYTF
. . TRBJ2-5 TRBV11-1 TGTGCCAGCAGCCTAAGTAGCCAAGGGGGAGAGACCCAGTACTTC CASSLSSQGGETQYF
. . TRBJ1-5 TRBV5-5 TGTGCCAGCAGCTACTACTTTTCGACTCAGCCCCAGCATTTT CASSYYFSTQPQHF
. . TRBJ1-1 TRBV29-1 TGCAGCGCCGGGGGGCAGGTCAACACTGAAGCTTTCTTT CSAGGQVNTEAFF
. TRBD1 TRBJ2-7 TRBV7-3 TGTGCCAGCAGTACAGGGGGAGGTCACGAGCAGTACTTC CASSTGGGHEQYF
. . TRBJ1-1 TRBV6-1 TGTGCCAGCAGTGAACTGGGGAGAAACACTGAAGCTTTCTTT CASSELGRNTEAFF
. . TRBJ2-1 TRBV7-2 TGTGCCAGCGGGAGGACCCCCTACAATGAGCAGTTCTTC CASGRTPYNEQFF
. . TRBJ2-5 TRBV27 TGTGCCAGCAGCAACGAGGCCGAAGAGACCCAGTACTTC CASSNEAEETQYF
. . TRBJ2-2 TRBV6-5 TGTGCCAGCAGTTACGAGGCGGTGACCGGGGAGCTGTTTTTT CASSYEAVTGELFF
. . TRBJ2-4 TRBV19 TGTGCCAGATCATCTGAGTGTAGGGGACATCCTCTAGCCAAAAACATTCAGTACTTC CARSSECRGHPLAKNIQYF
. . TRBJ2-5 TRBV18 TGTGCCAGCTCACCACTGTCGGGGGGCGACCAAGAGACCCAGTACTTC CASSPLSGGDQETQYF
. TRBD2 TRBJ2-3 TRBV29-1 TGCAGCCACTTCCGACTAGCGGGAGGTTGGGATACGCAGTATTTT CSHFRLAGGWDTQYF
. TRBD1 TRBJ1-6 TRBV5-4 TGTGCCAGCATGACGACAGGGTGGAATTCACCCCTCCACTTT CASMTTGWNSPLHF
. . TRBJ2-2 TRBV23-1 TGCGCCAGCAGTCAATCACAGGGTGGCTGCACCGGGGAGCTGTTTTTT CASSQSQGGCTGELFF
. . TRBJ2-3 TRBV9 TGTGCCAGCAGCGTACAGGGGGGATTAGATACGCAGTATTTT CASSVQGGLDTQYF
. . TRBJ1-2 TRBV18 TGTGCCAGCTCACCGGCAGGGGAGGGATCTCAATCCTATGGCTACACCTTC CASSPAGEGSQSYGYTF
. TRBD2 TRBJ2-2 TRBV9 TGTGCCAGCAGCGTAGTAGCGGGATTGACCGGGGAGCTGTTTTTT CASSVVAGLTGELFF
. . TRBJ2-3 TRBV6-5 TGTGCCAGCAGTTACTCCCAGGGCAGCACAGATACGCAGTATTTT CASSYSQGSTDTQYF
many . TRBJ1-6 TRBV3-1/TRBV3-2 TGTGCCAGCAGCCCCGCCCGGGGGGTACCCCTCCACTTT CASSPARGVPLHF
. TRBD1 TRBJ1-5 TRBV2 TGTGCCAGCAGCCTAACAGGGGGCAATCAGCCCCAGCATTTT CASSLTGGNQPQHF
. . TRBJ1-2 TRBV7-8 TGTGCCAGCAGCTTGACAATGAATGGCTACACCTTC CASSLTMNGYTF
. . TRBJ2-3 TRBV30 TGTGCCTGGAGTGTACAACGAAATACGCAGTATTTT CAWSVQRNTQYF
. . TRBJ2-2 TRBV10-1 TGCGCCAGCATTTCCCTAGGTCGTTGCGGGGAGCTGTTTTTT CASISLGRCGELFF
. . TRBJ2-7 TRBV28 TGTGCCAGCAGTCCCCGGGACAACTCCTACGAGCAGTACTTC CASSPRDNSYEQYF
. . TRBJ2-4 TRBV4-1 TGCGCCAGCAGCCAATGGGGGGACTTTAAAAACATTCAGTACTTC CASSQWGDFKNIQYF
. . TRBJ1-2 TRBV28 TGTGCCAGCAGTACCCCCGGGGACATTCAAGGCTACACCTTC CASSTPGDIQGYTF
many . TRBJ2-7 TRBV6-2/TRBV6-3 TGTGCCAGCAGTTACTGGGGAGGCGAGCAGTACTTC CASSYWGGEQYF
once TRBD2 TRBJ2-1 TRBV7-7 TGTGCCAGCAGCTCCCTAGCGGGGGGGAACAATGAGCAGTTCTTC CASSSLAGGNNEQFF
. . TRBJ2-1 TRBV6-6 TGTGCCAGCAGGTCAAATGAGCAGTTCTTC CASRSNEQFF
. TRBD2 TRBJ2-7 TRBV7-9 TGTGCCAGCAGCTTAGCTAGCGGGAGTCCCCACGAGCAGTACTTC CASSLASGSPHEQYF
. TRBD2 TRBJ2-1 TRBV7-3 TGTGCCAGCAGCTTTCTAGCGGATTTTAATGAGCAGTTCTTC CASSFLADFNEQFF
. . TRBJ2-2 TRBV9 TGTGCCAGCAGCCCCACCGGCGGGACCGCCGGGGAGCTGTTTTTT CASSPTGGTAGELFF
. TRBD2 TRBJ2-1 TRBV7-2 TGTGCCAGCAGCTCCCGGGGACTAGCGGGAAATGAGCAGTTCTTC CASSSRGLAGNEQFF
. . TRBJ1-1 TRBV19 TGTGCCAGTAGGTTGACAGACCTTAACACTGAAGCTTTCTTT CASRLTDLNTEAFF
. TRBD1 TRBJ2-3 TRBV5-1 TGCGCCAGCAGCCCCGGGACAGGGTGGGCACAAGATACGCAGTATTTT CASSPGTGWAQDTQYF
few . TRBJ1-2 TRBV3-1/TRBV3-2 TGTGCCAGCAGCCAAGGGACTCTGGATTGGTATGGCTACACCTTC CASSQGTLDWYGYTF
. . TRBJ2-1 TRBV11-2 TGTGCCAGCAGCTCCGGGACTGGTAACTACAATGAGCAGTTCTTC CASSSGTGNYNEQFF